The 3 T cell receptor beta chains listed next were all sequenced from one sample in a study of T cell responses to AZD1222 COVID-19 vaccine. Generated by immunoSEQ multiplex PCR, the TCRdb table keeps only in-frame clones and is missing some. Here the sample spans 75,000 to 95,000 clones, approximately 91% being singletons. The sequenced sample was peripheral blood, obtained on day 0 of AZD1222 vaccination. The origin of the receptors is an adult in good health.

The chain employs TRBV6-6 and TRBJ2-7; TRBD1 matches 7 bases. The V gene's germline CDR1 is MNHNY and CDR2 SVGAGI (reference sequence). This CDR3 comprises 22 residues. Trimming cost V 5 bases and J 0 bases; bases outside gene matches: 28. Written as DNA, the CDR3 is TGTGCCAGCAGTCCTCAACCCCGACAGGGTAAGAAGTTCCGCCCAAGCTCCTACGAGCAGTACGTC. It translates to CASSPQPRQGKKFRPSSYEQYV.

This rearrangement joins TRBV28 to TRBJ1-3, with D unresolved. With 10 bases removed from V and 6 bases from J, the gap between germline ends came to 10 bases. The CDR3 length is 11 residues. Germline assignment: CDR1 MDHEN and CDR2 SYDVKM. CDR3 in DNA: TGTGCCACCCAATCCCCAAACACCATATATTTT. This gives the protein CATQSPNTIYF.

The rearrangement uses TRBV7-9 and TRBJ2-1; no clear D gene. The ends were cut back, 9 bases at V and 8 bases at J, with 5 bases in the middle. This CDR3 has 9 amino acids. From germline, CDR1 is SEHNR and CDR2 FQNEAQ (reference sequence). This chain's CDR3 is CARADEQFF. The CDR3 DNA follows: TGTGCCAGGGCGGATGAGCAGTTCTTC. Full variable domain (outside the CDR3, taken from reference TRBV7-9 and TRBJ2-1): DTGVSQNPRHKITKRGQNVTFRCDPISEHNRLYWYRQTLGQGPEFLTYFQNEAQLEKSRLLSDRFSAERPKGSFSTLEIQRTEQGDSAMYLCARADEQFFGPGTRLTVL.